Listed below are T cell receptor beta chains from one sample, sequenced in a study of radiation and T cells in renal cell carcinoma. The repertoire was sequenced with immunoSEQ multiplex PCR; TCRdb's copy has only in-frame clones and lacks some. The table records approximately 150,000 clones, about 86% of them present only once. The specimen comprised blood, sampled from a patient whose treatment included radiotherapy and nephrectomy. The source is a woman in her fifties or sixties with renal cell carcinoma. The conserved cysteine and the conserved F or W are not part of the CDR3 here.

V gene: TRBV28; CDR3 protein: ASSPPLMYRVYEQY
V gene: TRBV5-1; CDR3 protein: ASSPGLATVYEQY
V gene: TRBV5-4; CDR3 protein: ASSPELVGGDTQY
V gene: TRBV7-2; CDR3 protein: ASSLDPGWETQY
V gene: TRBV4-3; CDR3 protein: ASSQVGVRDNEQF
V gene: TRBV28; CDR3 protein: ASGNRDGGYT
V gene: TRBV27; CDR3 protein: ASSAYSSRGRGEKLF
V gene: TRBV19; CDR3 protein: ASSLTRQVEKLF
V gene: TRBV5-1; CDR3 protein: ASRLVNLMNTEAF
V gene: TRBV5-6; CDR3 protein: ASSLSSGLAQLDTQY
V gene: TRBV9; CDR3 protein: ASSGTGVSDTQY
V gene: TRBV7-7; CDR3 protein: ASSLGGGANGETQY
V gene: TRBV7-2; CDR3 protein: ASSTTGSSYNEQF
V gene: TRBV27; CDR3 protein: ASSLSSGGTGELF
V gene: TRBV6-5; CDR3 protein: ASSYQGDGYEQY
V gene: TRBV5-6; CDR3 protein: ASSLDASGGALY
V gene: TRBV28; CDR3 protein: ASTLGGSHYGYT
V gene: TRBV5-1; CDR3 protein: ASSLLVGARISTDTQY
V gene: TRBV5-4; CDR3 protein: ASSVPTGTGVSPLH
V gene: TRBV2; CDR3 protein: ASSDLGAVEQY
V gene: TRBV2; CDR3 protein: ASETIAGELF
V gene: TRBV5-4; CDR3 protein: ASSSNQGAQTQY
V gene: TRBV18; CDR3 protein: ASSRGLAGGTDTQY
V gene: TRBV7-2; CDR3 protein: ASSSGQNTGELF
V gene: TRBV11-2; CDR3 protein: ASTSDRNQY
V gene: TRBV28; CDR3 protein: ASSSTDSGTGGKYT